This T cell receptor (beta chain) originates from a study of T-cell reconstitution after alpha-beta-depleted transplantation in children. This sample's TCRbeta library carried unique molecular identifier barcodes. TCRdb passed the PCR reads through MiXCR, listing each CDR3 protein once. In the table there are approximately 97,000 distinct CDR3 sequences, 7.5% to 9% of which are singletons. This receptor was taken from a boy aged 2-9 years with acute lymphoblastic leukemia, due to receive a stem cell transplant. Sequencing used PBMCs, obtained before TCRalphabeta/CD19-depleted stem cell transplant.

The CDR3: CASGFGAANQPQHF. As DNA, the CDR3 is TGTGCTAGTGGTTTCGGGGCAGCCAATCAGCCCCAGCATTTT. J is TRBJ1-5 and V is TRBV12-5; TRBD1 might be the D (5 bases). Germline CDR1 LGHNT, CDR2 FRNRAP. The V gene lost 3 bases and the J gene lost 3 bases, with 9 bases spanning the gap. The CDR3 totals 14 residues.